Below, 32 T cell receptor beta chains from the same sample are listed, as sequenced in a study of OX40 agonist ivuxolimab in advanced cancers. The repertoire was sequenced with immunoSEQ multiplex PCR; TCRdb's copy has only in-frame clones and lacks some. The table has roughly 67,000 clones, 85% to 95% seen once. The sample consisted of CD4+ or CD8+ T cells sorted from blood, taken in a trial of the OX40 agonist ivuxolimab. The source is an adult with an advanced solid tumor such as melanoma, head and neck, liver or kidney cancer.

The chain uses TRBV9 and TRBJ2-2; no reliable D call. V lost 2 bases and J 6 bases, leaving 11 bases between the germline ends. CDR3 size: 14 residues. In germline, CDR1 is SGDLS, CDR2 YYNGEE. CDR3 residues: CASSVGRPPGELFF. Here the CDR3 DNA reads TGTGCCAGCAGCGTGGGCCGCCCACCCGGGGAGCTGTTTTTT.

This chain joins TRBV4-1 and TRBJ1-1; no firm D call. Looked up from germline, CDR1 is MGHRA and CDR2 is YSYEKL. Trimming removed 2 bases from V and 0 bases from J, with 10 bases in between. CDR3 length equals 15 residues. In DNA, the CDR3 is TGCGCCAGCAGCCAACTACAGCTCATGAACACTGAAGCTTTCTTT. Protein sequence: CASSQLQLMNTEAFF.

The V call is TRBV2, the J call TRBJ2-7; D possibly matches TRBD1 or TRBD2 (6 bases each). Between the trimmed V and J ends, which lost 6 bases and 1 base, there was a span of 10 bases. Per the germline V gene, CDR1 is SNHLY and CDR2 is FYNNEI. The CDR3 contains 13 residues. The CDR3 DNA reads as TGTGCCAGCAGGTCGGGGGCGTCCTACGAGCAGTACTTC. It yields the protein CASRSGASYEQYF.

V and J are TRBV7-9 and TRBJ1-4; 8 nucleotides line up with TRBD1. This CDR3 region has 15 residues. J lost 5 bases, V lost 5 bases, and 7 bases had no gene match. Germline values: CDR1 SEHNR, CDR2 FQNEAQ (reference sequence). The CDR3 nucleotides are TGTGCCAGCAGCCGGACAGGGTGGATGAATGAAAAACTGTTTTTT. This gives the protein CASSRTGWMNEKLFF. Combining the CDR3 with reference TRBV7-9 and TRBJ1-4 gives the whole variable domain DTGVSQNPRHKITKRGQNVTFRCDPISEHNRLYWYRQTLGQGPEFLTYFQNEAQLEKSRLLSDRFSAERPKGSFSTLEIQRTEQGDSAMYLCASSRTGWMNEKLFFGSGTQLSVL.

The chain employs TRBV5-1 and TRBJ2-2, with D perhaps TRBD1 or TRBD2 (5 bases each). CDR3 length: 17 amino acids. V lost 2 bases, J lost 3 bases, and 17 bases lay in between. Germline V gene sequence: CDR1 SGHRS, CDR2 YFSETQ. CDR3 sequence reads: CASSLMGVDVDTGELFF. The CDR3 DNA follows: TGCGCCAGCAGCTTAATGGGGGTTGACGTCGACACCGGGGAGCTGTTTTTT.

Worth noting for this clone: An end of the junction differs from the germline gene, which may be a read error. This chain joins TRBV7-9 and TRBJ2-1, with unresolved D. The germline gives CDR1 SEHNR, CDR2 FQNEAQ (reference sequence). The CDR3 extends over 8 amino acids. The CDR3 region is CASSLWIF. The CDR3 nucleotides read TGTGCCAGCAGCTTATGGATCTTC. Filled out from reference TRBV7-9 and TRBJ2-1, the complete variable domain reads DTGVSQNPRHKITKRGQNVTFRCDPISEHNRLYWYRQTLGQGPEFLTYFQNEAQLEKSRLLSDRFSAERPKGSFSTLEIQRTEQGDSAMYLCASSLWIFGPGTRLTVL.

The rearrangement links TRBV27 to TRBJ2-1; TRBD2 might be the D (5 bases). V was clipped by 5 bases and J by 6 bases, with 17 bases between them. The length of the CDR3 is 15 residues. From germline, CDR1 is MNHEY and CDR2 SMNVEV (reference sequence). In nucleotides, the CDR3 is TGTGCCAGCAGTGATACGACGATTGGGAGCAATGAGCAGTTCTTC. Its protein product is CASSDTTIGSNEQFF.

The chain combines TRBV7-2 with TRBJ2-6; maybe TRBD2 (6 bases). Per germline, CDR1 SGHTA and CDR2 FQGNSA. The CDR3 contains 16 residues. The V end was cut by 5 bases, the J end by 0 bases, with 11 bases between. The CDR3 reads CASSPLAYSGANVLTF. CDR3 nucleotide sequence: TGTGCCAGCAGCCCCCTAGCGTACTCTGGGGCCAACGTCCTGACTTTC.

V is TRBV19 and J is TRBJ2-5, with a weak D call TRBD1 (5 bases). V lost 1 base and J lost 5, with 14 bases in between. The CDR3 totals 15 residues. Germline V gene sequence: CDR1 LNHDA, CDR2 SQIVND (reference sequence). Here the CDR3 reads CASSIVGASGETQYF. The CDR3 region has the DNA TGTGCCAGTAGTATAGTAGGGGCCTCTGGTGAGACCCAGTACTTC.

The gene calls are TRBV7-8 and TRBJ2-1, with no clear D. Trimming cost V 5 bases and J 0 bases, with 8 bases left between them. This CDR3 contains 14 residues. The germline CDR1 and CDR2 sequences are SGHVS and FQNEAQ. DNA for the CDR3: TGTGCCAGCAGCCCTAGATACTCCTACAATGAGCAGTTCTTC. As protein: CASSPRYSYNEQFF.

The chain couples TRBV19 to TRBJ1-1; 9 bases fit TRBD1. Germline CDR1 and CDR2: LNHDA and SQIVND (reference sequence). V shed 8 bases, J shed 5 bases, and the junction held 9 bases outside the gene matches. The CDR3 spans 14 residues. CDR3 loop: CASARDRAWTEAFF. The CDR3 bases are TGTGCCAGTGCCCGGGACAGGGCTTGGACTGAAGCTTTCTTT.

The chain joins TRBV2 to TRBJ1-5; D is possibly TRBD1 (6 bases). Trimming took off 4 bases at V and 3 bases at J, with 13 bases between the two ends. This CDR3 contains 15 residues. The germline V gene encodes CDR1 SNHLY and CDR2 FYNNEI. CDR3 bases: TGTGCCAGCAGTGGGGGGGGCGACCACAATCAGCCCCAGCATTTT. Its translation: CASSGGGDHNQPQHF. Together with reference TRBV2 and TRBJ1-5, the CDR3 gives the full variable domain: EPEVTQTPSHQVTQMGQEVILRCVPISNHLYFYWYRQILGQKVEFLVSFYNNEISEKSEIFDDQFSVERPDGSNFTLKIRSTKLEDSAMYFCASSGGGDHNQPQHFGDGTRLSIL.

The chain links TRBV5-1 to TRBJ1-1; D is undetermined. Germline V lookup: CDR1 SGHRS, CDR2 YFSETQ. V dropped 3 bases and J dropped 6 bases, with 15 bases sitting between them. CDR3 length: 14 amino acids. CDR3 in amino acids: CASSSGSGVAEAFF. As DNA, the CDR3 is TGCGCCAGCAGCTCCGGGAGTGGGGTGGCTGAAGCTTTCTTT.

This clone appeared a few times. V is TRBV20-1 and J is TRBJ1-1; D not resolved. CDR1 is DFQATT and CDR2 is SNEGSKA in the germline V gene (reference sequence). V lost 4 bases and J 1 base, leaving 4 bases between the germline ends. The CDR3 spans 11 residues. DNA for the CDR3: TGCAGTGCTACACGGAACACTGAAGCTTTCTTT. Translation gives CSATRNTEAFF.

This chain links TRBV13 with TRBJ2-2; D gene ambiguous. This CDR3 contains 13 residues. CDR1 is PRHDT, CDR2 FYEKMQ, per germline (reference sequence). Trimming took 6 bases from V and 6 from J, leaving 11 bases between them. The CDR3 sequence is CASSRTKPGELFF. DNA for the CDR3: TGTGCCAGCAGTCGTACGAAACCCGGGGAGCTGTTTTTT.

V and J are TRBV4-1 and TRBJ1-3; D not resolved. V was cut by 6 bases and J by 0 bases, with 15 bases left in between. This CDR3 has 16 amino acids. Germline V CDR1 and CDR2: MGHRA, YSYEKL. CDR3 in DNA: TGCGCCAGCAGACTCTCAGCAGGAAGCTCTGGAAACACCATATATTTT. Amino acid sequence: CASRLSAGSSGNTIYF.

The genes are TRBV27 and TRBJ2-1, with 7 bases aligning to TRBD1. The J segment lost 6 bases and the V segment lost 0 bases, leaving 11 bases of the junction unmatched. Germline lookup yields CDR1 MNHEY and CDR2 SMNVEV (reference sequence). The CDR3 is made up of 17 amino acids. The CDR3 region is CASSLSMTGYSRNEQFF. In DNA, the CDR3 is TGTGCCAGCAGTTTATCTATGACAGGGTACAGTCGCAATGAGCAGTTCTTC.

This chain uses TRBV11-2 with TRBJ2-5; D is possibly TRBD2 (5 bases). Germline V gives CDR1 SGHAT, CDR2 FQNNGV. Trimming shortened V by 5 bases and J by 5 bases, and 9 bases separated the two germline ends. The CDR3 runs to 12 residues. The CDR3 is CASSPWEETQYF. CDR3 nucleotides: TGTGCCAGCAGCCCCTGGGAGGAGACCCAGTACTTC.

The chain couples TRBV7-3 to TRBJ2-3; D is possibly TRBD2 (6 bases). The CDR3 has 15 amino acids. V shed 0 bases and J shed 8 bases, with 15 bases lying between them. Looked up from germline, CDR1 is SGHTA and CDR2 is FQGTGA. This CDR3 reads CASSLTAGFVGTQYF. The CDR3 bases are TGTGCCAGCAGCTTAACGGCGGGGTTTGTTGGTACGCAGTATTTT. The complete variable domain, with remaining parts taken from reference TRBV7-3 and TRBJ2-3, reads GAGVSQTPSNKVTEKGKYVELRCDPISGHTALYWYRQSLGQGPEFLIYFQGTGAADDSGLPNDRFFAVRPEGSVSTLKIQRTERGDSAVYLCASSLTAGFVGTQYFGPGTRLTVL.

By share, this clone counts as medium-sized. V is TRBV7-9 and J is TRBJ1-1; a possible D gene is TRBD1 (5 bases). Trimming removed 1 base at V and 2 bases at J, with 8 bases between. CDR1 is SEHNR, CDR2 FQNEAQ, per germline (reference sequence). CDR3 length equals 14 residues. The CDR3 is CASSLGGVNTEAFF. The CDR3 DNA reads TGTGCCAGCAGCTTAGGAGGGGTTAACACTGAAGCTTTCTTT.

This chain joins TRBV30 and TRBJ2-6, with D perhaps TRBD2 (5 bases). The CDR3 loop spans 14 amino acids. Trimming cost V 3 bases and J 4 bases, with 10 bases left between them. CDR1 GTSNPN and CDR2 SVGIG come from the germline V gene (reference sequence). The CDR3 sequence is CAWSGPGGANVLTF. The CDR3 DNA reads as TGTGCCTGGAGCGGCCCGGGGGGGGCCAACGTCCTGACTTTC.

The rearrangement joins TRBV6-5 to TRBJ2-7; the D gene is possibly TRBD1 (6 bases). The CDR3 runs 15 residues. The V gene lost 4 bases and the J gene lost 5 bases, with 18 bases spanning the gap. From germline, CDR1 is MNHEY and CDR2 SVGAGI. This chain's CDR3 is CASSWCQGKFDEQYF. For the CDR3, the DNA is TGTGCCAGCAGTTGGTGTCAGGGGAAGTTCGACGAGCAGTACTTC.

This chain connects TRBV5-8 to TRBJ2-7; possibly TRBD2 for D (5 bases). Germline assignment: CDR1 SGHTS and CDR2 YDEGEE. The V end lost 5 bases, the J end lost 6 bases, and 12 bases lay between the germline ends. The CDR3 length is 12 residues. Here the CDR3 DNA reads TGTGCCAGCAGACGTGTGGCGGGCGAGCAGTACTTC. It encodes CASRRVAGEQYF.

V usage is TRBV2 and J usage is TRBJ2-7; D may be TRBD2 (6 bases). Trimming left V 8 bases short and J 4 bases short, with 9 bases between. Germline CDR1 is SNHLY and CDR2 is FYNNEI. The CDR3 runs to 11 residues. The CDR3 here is CASLEGYEQYF. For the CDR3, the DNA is TGTGCCAGCTTGGAGGGTTACGAGCAGTACTTC.

The CDR3 DNA is TGTGCCAGTAGTATAGGGCTGGGGATTTTTTGGGAGCAGTACTTC. It encodes CASSIGLGIFWEQYF. The chain links TRBV19 to TRBJ2-7; D remains unclear. The germline V gene has CDR1 LNHDA and CDR2 SQIVND (reference sequence). The CDR3 has 15 residues. Trimming removed 1 base at V and 7 bases at J, with 17 bases between.

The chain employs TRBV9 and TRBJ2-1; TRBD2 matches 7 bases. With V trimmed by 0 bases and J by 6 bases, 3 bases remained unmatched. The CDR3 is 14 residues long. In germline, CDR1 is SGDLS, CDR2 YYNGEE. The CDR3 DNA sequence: TGTGCCAGCAGCGTAGCGGGAGGAAGCAATGAGCAGTTCTTC. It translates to CASSVAGGSNEQFF.

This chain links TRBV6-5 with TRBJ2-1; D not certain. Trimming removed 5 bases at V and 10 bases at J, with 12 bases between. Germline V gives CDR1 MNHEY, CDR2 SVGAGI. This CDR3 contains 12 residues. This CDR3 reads CASSRQIVEQFF. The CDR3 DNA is TGTGCCAGCAGTCGCCAAATAGTAGAGCAGTTCTTC.

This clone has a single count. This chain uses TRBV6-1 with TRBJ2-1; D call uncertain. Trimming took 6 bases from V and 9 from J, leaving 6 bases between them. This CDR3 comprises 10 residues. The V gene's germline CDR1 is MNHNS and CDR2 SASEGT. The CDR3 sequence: CASRMIEQFF. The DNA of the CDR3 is TGTGCCAGCAGGATGATTGAGCAGTTCTTC.

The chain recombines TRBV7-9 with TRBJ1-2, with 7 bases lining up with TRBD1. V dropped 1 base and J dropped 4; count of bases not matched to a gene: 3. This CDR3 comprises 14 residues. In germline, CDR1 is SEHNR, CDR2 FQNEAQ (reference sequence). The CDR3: CASSLVTGFYGYTF. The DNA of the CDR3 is TGTGCCAGCAGCTTAGTGACAGGGTTCTATGGCTACACCTTC.

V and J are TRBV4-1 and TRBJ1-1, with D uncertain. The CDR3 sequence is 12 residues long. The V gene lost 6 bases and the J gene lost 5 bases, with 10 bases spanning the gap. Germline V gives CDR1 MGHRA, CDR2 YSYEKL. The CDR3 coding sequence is TGCGCCAGCAGATCTGGGGTTACTGAAGCTTTCTTT. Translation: CASRSGVTEAFF.

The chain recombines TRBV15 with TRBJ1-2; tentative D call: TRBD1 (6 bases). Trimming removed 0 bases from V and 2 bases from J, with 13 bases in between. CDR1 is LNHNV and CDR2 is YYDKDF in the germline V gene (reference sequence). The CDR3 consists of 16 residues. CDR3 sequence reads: CATSRERGGGNYGYTF. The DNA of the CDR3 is TGTGCCACCAGCAGAGAACGAGGAGGGGGAAACTATGGCTACACCTTC.

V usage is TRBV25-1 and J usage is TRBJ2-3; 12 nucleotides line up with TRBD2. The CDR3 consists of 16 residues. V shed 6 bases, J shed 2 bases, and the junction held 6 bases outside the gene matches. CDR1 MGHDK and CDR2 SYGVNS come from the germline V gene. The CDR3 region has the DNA TGTGCCAGCAGCGTCACTAGCGGGAGGATCACAGATACGCAGTATTTT. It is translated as CASSVTSGRITDTQYF.